These 25 T cell receptor beta chains were all obtained from the same sample, sequenced in a study of CD8+ T cells in alopecia areata. Stated treatment: oral pan-JAK inhibitor, 5-10 mg twice daily. RNA was extracted and reverse transcribed into cDNA as the sequencing template. Repertoires were generated with immunoSEQ multiplex PCR, while TCRdb's copy carries only in-frame clones and drops some. The sample lists more than 110,000 clones; 50% to 65% were seen once. The material was CD8+ T cells sorted from blood, obtained at week 4, from a patient treated with tofacitinib. The receptors shown here come from a human donor with alopecia areata.

This sequence joins TRBV7-2 and TRBJ2-3, with D possibly TRBD1 on 5 matching bases. The germline gives CDR1 SGHTA, CDR2 FQGNSA. V was shortened by 1 base and J by 2 bases, with 10 bases between the two germline ends. The CDR3 has 15 amino acids. This CDR3 is CASSLGAGLTDTQYF. The CDR3 DNA reads as TGTGCCAGCAGCTTAGGGGCAGGGCTCACAGATACGCAGTATTTT. The full variable domain, completed using reference TRBV7-2 and TRBJ2-3, is GAGVSQSPSNKVTEKGKDVELRCDPISGHTALYWYRQSLGQGLEFLIYFQGNSAPDKSGLPSDRFSAERTGGSVSTLTIQRTQQEDSAVYLCASSLGAGLTDTQYFGPGTRLTVL.

This chain connects TRBV13 to TRBJ1-1, with D unclear. Germline V gene lookup returns CDR1 PRHDT and CDR2 FYEKMQ (reference sequence). There are 15 residues in the CDR3. V was pared by 5 bases and J by 0 bases, with 13 bases between. CDR3 nucleotides: TGTGCCAGCAGCATCCGAGAGGGCCTGAACACTGAAGCTTTCTTT. Its translation is CASSIREGLNTEAFF. Looking up the rest from reference TRBV13 and TRBJ1-1 gives the full variable domain: AAGVIQSPRHLIKEKRETATLKCYPIPRHDTVYWYQQGPGQDPQFLISFYEKMQSDKGSIPDRFSAQQFSDYHSELNMSSLELGDSALYFCASSIREGLNTEAFFGQGTRLTVV.

The chain combines TRBV15 with TRBJ1-1, with no clear D. CDR1 and CDR2 from the germline V gene are LNHNV and YYDKDF (reference sequence). V was pared by 0 bases and J by 2 bases, with 16 bases between. CDR3 length equals 17 residues. CDR3 loop: CATSRDPHLEGNTEAFF. DNA for the CDR3: TGTGCCACCAGCAGAGATCCTCACTTGGAGGGAAACACTGAAGCTTTCTTT.

This chain links TRBV2 with TRBJ2-1; 8 bases line up with TRBD2. This CDR3 is built from 13 residues. Unmatched junction bases numbered 2, after V lost 8 bases and J lost 2 bases. Germline V gene data show CDR1 as SNHLY and CDR2 as FYNNEI. The CDR3 coding sequence is TGTGCCAGCCCCGGGGGGGCCTACAATGAGCAGTTCTTC. Its translation: CASPGGAYNEQFF.

This clone has a handful of counts. For the CDR3, the DNA is TGTGCCAGCAGCCTTCCTGAGGGACCGAACACTGAAGCTTTCTTT. Translation gives CASSLPEGPNTEAFF. The chain recombines TRBV7-8 with TRBJ1-1; TRBD1 is a possible D gene (5 bases). The CDR3 consists of 15 residues. Deletions cut 5 bases from V and 1 base from J, with 14 bases between. Germline assignment: CDR1 SGHVS and CDR2 FQNEAQ.

V gene TRBV27 combines with J gene TRBJ1-5; possibly TRBD1 for D (5 bases). Trimming cost V 2 bases and J 9 bases, with 11 bases left between them. The germline V gene has CDR1 MNHEY and CDR2 SMNVEV (reference sequence). The length of the CDR3 is 13 residues. The CDR3 region is CASSLVGDGPQHF. The CDR3 coding sequence is TGTGCCAGCAGTTTAGTAGGGGACGGGCCCCAGCATTTT.

This clone was found a few times. V and J are TRBV5-1 and TRBJ2-5; 7 bases align to TRBD2. Losses at the gene ends were 3 bases for V and 5 bases for J; bases not matched to a gene: 10. Germline CDR1 reads SGHRS; CDR2 reads YFSETQ. The CDR3 consists of 15 residues. In DNA form, the CDR3 reads TGCGCCAGCAGCTCTCCTCGGGAGGTAGGGGAGACCCAGTACTTC. This sequence encodes CASSSPREVGETQYF.

The chain combines TRBV25-1 with TRBJ2-1; D gene ambiguous. Between the trimmed V and J ends, which lost 7 bases and 8 bases, there was a span of 15 bases. The CDR3 is 13 amino acids. Germline V gene data show CDR1 as MGHDK and CDR2 as SYGVNS. The CDR3 DNA reads TGTGCCAGCACAGCCGGCCGAGTCGATGAGCAGTTCTTC. Amino acids: CASTAGRVDEQFF.

In its sample, this clone was seen a few times. This chain joins TRBV20-1 and TRBJ1-1; D is unclear. V was pared by 7 bases and J by 1 base, with 7 bases between. This CDR3 has 11 amino acids. CDR1 is DFQATT and CDR2 is SNEGSKA in the germline V gene (reference sequence). For the CDR3, the DNA is TGCAGTGTAGACGAGAACACTGAAGCTTTCTTT. Amino acid sequence: CSVDENTEAFF.

This clone appeared a single time. The chain joins TRBV29-1 to TRBJ2-7; no clear D. The CDR3 is 12 amino acids. CDR1 is SQVTM and CDR2 is ANQGSEA in the germline V gene. V lost 1 base and J 6 bases, leaving 10 bases between the germline ends. CDR3 amino acids: CSVEVPRGEQYF. CDR3 sequence (DNA): TGCAGCGTTGAAGTACCCAGAGGCGAGCAGTACTTC.

V gene TRBV4-2 combines with J gene TRBJ2-2; 12 bases are shared with TRBD2. The CDR3 is 18 amino acids. Trimming at V came to 0 bases and at J to 5 bases, leaving 7 bases not matched to a gene. Germline loops: CDR1 LGHNA, CDR2 YNFKEQ. CDR3 loop: CASSQDATSGGRTGELFF. The CDR3 nucleotides read TGTGCCAGCAGCCAAGATGCGACTAGCGGGGGAAGGACCGGGGAGCTGTTTTTT.

The table lists this clone with a few counts. This chain connects TRBV6-1 to TRBJ2-2, with D unresolved. V was pared by 1 base and J by 6 bases, with 6 bases between. Germline V gene data show CDR1 as MNHNS and CDR2 as SASEGT. This CDR3 spans 13 amino acids. The CDR3 loop is CASSEVTPGELFF. The CDR3 region has the DNA TGTGCCAGCAGTGAAGTAACCCCCGGGGAGCTGTTTTTT.

The J gene is TRBJ1-1, the V gene TRBV30; D is uncertain. CDR3 size: 11 residues. The germline V gene encodes CDR1 GTSNPN and CDR2 SVGIG (reference sequence). Trimming pared 7 bases from V and 4 bases from J, leaving 10 bases between. The CDR3 region is CASLLGTEAFF. CDR3 bases: TGTGCCTCGCTGCTGGGCACTGAAGCTTTCTTT.

V and J are TRBV5-7 and TRBJ2-5; 9 nucleotides align to TRBD1. TRBV5-7 is assigned to the ORF class and has an uncertain function. The CDR3 is made up of 14 amino acids. V was clipped by 4 bases and J by 3 bases; unmatched bases: 4. CDR3 loop: CASSPGTGKETQYF. CDR3 DNA sequence: TGTGCCAGCAGCCCAGGGACAGGGAAAGAGACCCAGTACTTC.

This clone was seen more than once but under ten times. The chain is built from TRBV6-5 and TRBJ2-2; no clear D gene. CDR1 and CDR2 (germline): MNHEY, SVGAGI. The germline V and J ends were trimmed by 5 bases and 3 bases, with 7 bases remaining between them. This CDR3 contains 13 residues. CDR3 in DNA: TGTGCCAGCAGTGAGGCCGACACCGGGGAGCTGTTTTTT. Protein: CASSEADTGELFF.

The V gene is TRBV30, the J gene TRBJ1-2; D is undetermined. Germline V lookup: CDR1 GTSNPN, CDR2 SVGIG (reference sequence). V was clipped by 0 bases and J by 6 bases, with 14 bases between them. The length of the CDR3 is 14 residues. The CDR3 sequence: CAWSVGVGRNGYTF. CDR3 bases: TGTGCCTGGAGTGTAGGAGTAGGTAGAAATGGCTACACCTTC.

The rearrangement joins TRBV7-2 to TRBJ2-3; unclear D gene. Germline CDR1 and CDR2: SGHTA and FQGNSA. Between the trimmed V and J ends, which lost 6 bases and 0 bases, there was a span of 13 bases. This CDR3 comprises 15 residues. In DNA form, the CDR3 reads TGTGCCAGCAGTTTTGTGGCAGCTAGCACAGATACGCAGTATTTT. Translation: CASSFVAASTDTQYF.

This clone was picked up a small number of times. Other DNA sequences in the same sample also yield this CDR3. This chain links TRBV6-5 with TRBJ1-1; no reliable D call. The germline CDR1 and CDR2 sequences are MNHEY and SVGAGI. V lost 6 bases and J 4 bases, leaving 15 bases between the germline ends. The CDR3 is made up of 14 amino acids. CDR3 residues: CASRAEAEVTEAFF. The CDR3 DNA reads TGTGCCAGCAGAGCGGAGGCCGAGGTCACTGAAGCTTTCTTT.

The J gene is TRBJ2-6, the V gene TRBV9; D gene unclear. The CDR3 spans 18 residues. Trimming took off 0 bases at V and 0 bases at J, with 13 bases between the two ends. Germline-derived CDR1 and CDR2 are SGDLS and YYNGEE. The CDR3 spells CASSVVDLPSSGANVLTF. The CDR3 bases are TGTGCCAGCAGCGTAGTTGATCTCCCCAGCTCTGGGGCCAACGTCCTGACTTTC.

This chain uses TRBV30 with TRBJ1-5, with a tentative D call TRBD1 (6 bases). V shed 3 bases and J shed 4 bases, with 13 bases lying between them. The germline gives CDR1 GTSNPN, CDR2 SVGIG (reference sequence). The CDR3 is 14 residues long. CDR3 DNA sequence: TGTGCCTGGAGCCATGGACAGCTGAATCAGCCCCAGCATTTT. This gives the protein CAWSHGQLNQPQHF.

The chain employs TRBV19 and TRBJ2-1; D is perhaps TRBD2 (7 bases). V lost 3 bases, J lost 5 bases, and 11 bases lay in between. The germline gives CDR1 LNHDA, CDR2 SQIVND (reference sequence). This CDR3 spans 14 amino acids. CDR3 in amino acids: CASSMGGGDNEQFF. The CDR3 coding sequence is TGTGCCAGTAGTATGGGAGGGGGGGACAATGAGCAGTTCTTC.

The chain links TRBV4-1 to TRBJ1-2; D perhaps matches TRBD1 (6 bases). The germline V gene has CDR1 MGHRA and CDR2 YSYEKL. There are 15 residues in the CDR3. V lost 6 bases to trimming and J lost 0 bases, with 14 bases between them. The CDR3 DNA reads TGCGCCAGCAGACTTCGGACAGAAGCTAACTATGGCTACACCTTC. Translated, it gives CASRLRTEANYGYTF.

In regard to this clone: The sample contains more than one DNA sequence encoding this CDR3. V and J are TRBV30 and TRBJ2-3; D gene unclear. The V gene's germline CDR1 is GTSNPN and CDR2 SVGIG (reference sequence). The CDR3 has 13 residues. Trimming stripped 0 bases from V and 3 bases from J, with 7 bases between. Here the CDR3 reads CAWSVLGTDTQYF. The CDR3 DNA is TGTGCCTGGAGTGTACTGGGAACAGATACGCAGTATTTT.

This clone was detected only a few times. The chain employs TRBV15 and TRBJ2-3; D is undetermined. V was cut by 1 base and J by 4 bases, with 6 bases left in between. Looked up from germline, CDR1 is LNHNV and CDR2 is YYDKDF (reference sequence). The CDR3 extends over 13 amino acids. CDR3 region: CATSRVVSDTQYF. DNA for the CDR3: TGTGCCACCAGCAGAGTCGTCTCAGATACGCAGTATTTT.

The chain couples TRBV13 to TRBJ1-4, with a weak D call TRBD1 (5 bases). This CDR3 is built from 14 residues. The germline V and J ends were trimmed by 5 bases and 5 bases, with 12 bases remaining between them. Germline CDR1 and CDR2: PRHDT and FYEKMQ (reference sequence). The CDR3 loop reads CASSEGTENEKLFF. DNA for the CDR3: TGTGCCAGCAGCGAAGGGACGGAGAATGAAAAACTGTTTTTT.